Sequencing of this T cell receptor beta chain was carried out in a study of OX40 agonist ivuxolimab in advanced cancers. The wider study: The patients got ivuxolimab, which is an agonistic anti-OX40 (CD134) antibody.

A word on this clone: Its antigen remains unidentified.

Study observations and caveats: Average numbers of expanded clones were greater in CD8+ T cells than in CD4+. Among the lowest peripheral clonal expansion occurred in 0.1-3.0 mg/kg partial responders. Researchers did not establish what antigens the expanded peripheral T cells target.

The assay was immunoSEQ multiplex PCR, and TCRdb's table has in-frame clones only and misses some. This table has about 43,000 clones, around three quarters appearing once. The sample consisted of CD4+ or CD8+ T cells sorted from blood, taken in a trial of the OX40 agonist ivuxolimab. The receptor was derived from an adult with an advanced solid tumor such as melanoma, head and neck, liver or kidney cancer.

The CDR3 sequence is CASSAQWGNEQFF. CDR3 DNA: TGTGCCAGCAGCGCCCAGTGGGGGAATGAGCAGTTCTTC. This sequence joins TRBV7-2 and TRBJ2-1; D is tentatively TRBD1 or TRBD2 (5 bases each). The CDR3 totals 13 residues. Trimming pared 5 bases from V and 7 bases from J, leaving 12 bases between. In germline, CDR1 is SGHTA, CDR2 FQGNSA.